Listed below are T cell receptor beta chains from one sample, sequenced in a study of cytomegalovirus exposure and HLA in healthy donors. Clones were read by immunoSEQ multiplex PCR, and TCRdb kept only the in-frame ones, dropping some. The data hold around 160,000 clones, with around three quarters observed a single time. The sample was PBMCs. Receptors were obtained from a woman in her forties in good health and CMV-seronegative. The CDR3 runs from the conserved cysteine through the conserved F or W. A D gene is named only where the DNA matches it firmly. Not all rows give a size; the values are once, few, many and, for expanded clones, a class.

TRBV29-1	TRBJ1-1	-	-	TGCAGCGTTGATAACGGGGGCACTGAAGCTTTCTTT	CSVDNGGTEAFF
TRBV9	TRBJ2-3	TRBD2	-	TGTGCCAGCAGCGCCCTCGGGGGGACAGATACGCAGTATTTT	CASSALGGTDTQYF
TRBV25-1	TRBJ1-5	TRBD1	once	TGTGCCAGCAGTGGTTCGGACAGGGGAAATCAGCCCCAGCATTTT	CASSGSDRGNQPQHF
TRBV28	TRBJ2-1	-	-	TGTGCCAGCATGGTCGGGACTGTAAGGGAGCAGTTCTTC	CASMVGTVREQFF
TRBV28	TRBJ2-3	TRBD1	-	TGTGCCAGCAGGGGGGACAGGGTTTTAGTAGCAGATACGCAGTATTTT	CASRGDRVLVADTQYF
TRBV11-2	TRBJ2-1	-	-	TGTGCCAGCAGCTCGGCAGGGGAGGGCAAGCAGTTCTTC	CASSSAGEGKQFF
TRBV27	TRBJ2-1	TRBD2	-	TGTGCCAGCAGTTTAAACGGAGCGGGGGACCCCTACAATGAGCAGTTCTTC	CASSLNGAGDPYNEQFF
TRBV27	TRBJ2-7	TRBD2	-	TGTGCCAGCAGTTTAGCGCTAGCGGGCAGCTCCTACGAGCAGTACTTC	CASSLALAGSSYEQYF
TRBV6-5	TRBJ2-7	-	-	TGTGCCAGCAGTTCCGGGCCGGGCAGGGACGAGCAGTACTTC	CASSSGPGRDEQYF
TRBV6-1	TRBJ1-2	-	-	TGTGCCAGCTCAATTAACTATGGCTACACCTTC	CASSINYGYTF
TRBV29-1	TRBJ2-3	-	-	TGCAGCGTTGGGTTTGGGGGGACAGATACGCAGTATTTT	CSVGFGGTDTQYF
TRBV28	TRBJ1-5	TRBD1	few	TGTGCCAGCAGTTTAAATTTAGGGACAGGGGTCATCAATCAGCCCCAGCATTTT	CASSLNLGTGVINQPQHF
TRBV7-3	TRBJ1-1	-	few	TGTGCCAGCAGCCCCCAATCCGACAGGCTGAGTGAAGCTTTCTTT	CASSPQSDRLSEAFF
TRBV30	TRBJ1-3	-	once	TGTGCCTGGAGTCGGAGTCCCCTCTCTGGAAACACCATATATTTT	CAWSRSPLSGNTIYF
TRBV4-1	TRBJ1-2	-	-	TGCGCCAGCAGCCAACAGGAATTCGATGGCTACACCTTC	CASSQQEFDGYTF
TRBV5-1	TRBJ2-5	TRBD1	-	TGCGCCAGCAGCATCGGACAGGGGGCTCGAGAGACCCAGTACTTC	CASSIGQGARETQYF
TRBV9	TRBJ1-1	TRBD1	once	TGTGCCAGCAGCATTCAGGGGGATGAAGCTTTCTTT	CASSIQGDEAFF
TRBV6-1	TRBJ2-2	TRBD1	-	TGTGCCAGCAGTGAGTCCGGGACAGCGATCGGGGAGCTGTTTTTT	CASSESGTAIGELFF
TRBV29-1	TRBJ2-7	TRBD1	-	TGCAGCGTGTACAGGGGGAGCGAGCAGTACTTC	CSVYRGSEQYF
TRBV19	TRBJ1-2	-	-	TGTGCCAGCGCTGCCGGGGAAAACTATGGCTACACCTTC	CASAAGENYGYTF
TRBV5-1	TRBJ1-1	-	few	TGCGCCAGCAGCCCCGGGACTTTTGAAGCTTTCTTT	CASSPGTFEAFF
TRBV10-1	TRBJ2-7	-	-	TGCGCCACCAATCTCTTTCGCGGGACGAACGAGCAGTACTTC	CATNLFRGTNEQYF
TRBV6-5	TRBJ1-1	TRBD1	-	TGTGCCAGCAGTGTCGGACAGGGCGGGAACACTGAAGCTTTCTTT	CASSVGQGGNTEAFF
TRBV6-5	TRBJ2-7	-	-	TGTGCCAGCAGCCCTTCCTTCTACGAGCAGTACTTC	CASSPSFYEQYF
TRBV18	TRBJ2-2	TRBD1	-	TGTGCCAGCTCACTGGACCGGACAGGTTGGAACACCGGGGAGCTGTTTTTT	CASSLDRTGWNTGELFF
TRBV5-1	TRBJ1-2	-	-	TGCGCCAGCAGCCCCGAACGGGGATCCTATGGCTACACCTTC	CASSPERGSYGYTF
TRBV10-3	TRBJ2-7	TRBD1	-	TGTGCCATCAGTGGGGGTCCGGGACAGGGTTCCTACGAGCAGTACTTC	CAISGGPGQGSYEQYF
TRBV30	TRBJ1-5	TRBD1	-	TGTGCCTGGGGTCGACAGGGGGCTCAGCCCCAGCATTTT	CAWGRQGAQPQHF
TRBV5-6	TRBJ1-3	-	-	TGTGCCAGCAGCTTCCTGACATTGGGCTCTGGAAACACCATATATTTT	CASSFLTLGSGNTIYF
TRBV2	TRBJ2-2	-	few	TGTGCCACCCGACAGGACTCGAACACCGGGGAGCTGTTTTTT	CATRQDSNTGELFF
TRBV7-9	TRBJ1-2	TRBD1	-	TGTGCCAGCAGCTCTCCCACCGGGACAGGGGATGGCTACACCTTC	CASSSPTGTGDGYTF
TRBV6-5	TRBJ2-7	-	-	TGTGCCAGCAGTGCAGGGGACGAGCAGTACTTC	CASSAGDEQYF
TRBV11-3	TRBJ1-1	-	-	TGTGCCAGCAGCCCTGGACAAACGGCTTTCTTT	CASSPGQTAFF
TRBV28	TRBJ1-1	-	-	TGTGCCAGCAGCACTCAGGGGATAAGAGGGATTTTT	CASSTQGIRGIF
TRBV6-5	TRBJ2-3	TRBD1	few	TGTGCCAGCAGTTCCGGGACAGGGCTTGGAGATACGCAGTATTTT	CASSSGTGLGDTQYF
TRBV9	TRBJ2-3	-	-	TGTGCCAGCAGCGTAGATGGGAGCCGGGATACGCAGTATTTT	CASSVDGSRDTQYF
TRBV27	TRBJ2-3	TRBD2	-	TGTGCCAGCAGTTTATTACCACCGGGAGGAGTAGCGGATGTCACAGATACGCAGTATTTT	CASSLLPPGGVADVTDTQYF
TRBV15	TRBJ1-4	TRBD1	-	TGTGCCACCAGTCTACAGGGGACTAATGAAAAACTGTTTTTT	CATSLQGTNEKLFF
TRBV2	TRBJ2-3	-	-	TGTGCCAGCAGTGATCCGCGTATATCTAGCACAGATACGCAGTATTTT	CASSDPRISSTDTQYF
TRBV6-5	TRBJ1-2	-	once	TGTGCCAGCACCGACGGGCAGGGGAAAGGCTACACCTTC	CASTDGQGKGYTF
TRBV5-1	TRBJ2-5	-	-	TGCGCCAGCAGCTTGGCCCAGACTGCCCAAGAGACCCAGTACTTC	CASSLAQTAQETQYF
TRBV5-8	TRBJ1-2	-	-	TGTGCCAGCAGCTTGGACGCGGGGCCTAACTATGGCTACACCTTC	CASSLDAGPNYGYTF
TRBV30	TRBJ2-4	TRBD1	few	TGTGCCTGGAGAGGTAGGGCAGGGGGCATCTCGGACATTCAGTACTTC	CAWRGRAGGISDIQYF
TRBV7-9	TRBJ2-2	-	-	TGTGCCAGCAGCTTAGGCGGTACCGGGGAGCTGTTTTTT	CASSLGGTGELFF
TRBV9	TRBJ2-1	-	few	TGTGCCAGCAGCGTAGAGCCTAGCCTTCCCTCCTACAATGAGCAGTTCTTC	CASSVEPSLPSYNEQFF
TRBV2	TRBJ1-4	-	-	TGTGCCAGCAGTGGGGACTCAGAAAAACTGTTTTTT	CASSGDSEKLFF
TRBV7-3	TRBJ2-2	TRBD1	-	TGTGCCAGCAGCTTAGGGGCAGGGGGCCAGACCGGGGAGCTGTTTTTT	CASSLGAGGQTGELFF
TRBV30	TRBJ2-1	-	-	TGTGCCTGGAGTGTAAGTTTGGGACTTCCCTACAATGAGCAGTTCTTC	CAWSVSLGLPYNEQFF
TRBV6-1	TRBJ1-4	TRBD1	-	TGTGCCAGCAGTGATTGGGGACAGGGTGGGGAAAAACTGTTTTTT	CASSDWGQGGEKLFF
TRBV14	TRBJ2-7	-	-	TGTGCCAGCAGCCCCTCAGGGCTACGGGAGCAGTACTTC	CASSPSGLREQYF
TRBV19	TRBJ2-7	TRBD1	-	TGTGCCAGTAGTCCTCCGGACAGGCGGACCGAGCAGTACTTC	CASSPPDRRTEQYF
TRBV27	TRBJ1-4	TRBD1	-	TGTGCCAGCAGTTTATCGTTAGGGGGCGCTAATGAAAAACTGTTTTTT	CASSLSLGGANEKLFF